One sample yielded the 28 T cell receptor beta chains listed below, sequenced in a study of regulatory T cells in long-lasting Graves disease. Documented time point: newly diagnosed GD, antithyroid drugs for less than 3 months. PBMCs provided the RNA from which the TCR library was made. According to the study, TCR beta libraries were built with iRepertoire HTBI primers and CDR3-region Arm-PCR. TCRdb passed the multiplex PCR reads through MiXCR, listing each CDR3 protein once. The top ten clones hold roughly an eighth of a sample with around 480,000 distinct CDR3 sequences, 15% to 20% of them seen once. In addition, the sample was reused for a study of T cells in Graves' hyperthyroidism and ophthalmopathy.

This material consisted of peripheral blood mononuclear cells (PBMCs), taken at new diagnosis, from a patient treated with antithyroid drugs. The receptors were gathered from a man aged 35 to 55 with Graves disease.

This clonotype was counted many times. This chain links TRBV28 with TRBJ2-3; a weak D match, TRBD1 (6 bases). CDR3 length: 15 residues. The V end was cut by 6 bases, the J end by 2 bases, with 15 bases between. The germline CDR1 and CDR2 sequences are MDHEN and SYDVKM. The DNA for the CDR3 is TGTGCCAGCAGGGGTAAGGACAGTCACACAGATACGCAGTATTTT. Translated: CASRGKDSHTDTQYF.

As to this clonotype: The CDR3 ends on some other residue instead of the conserved phenylalanine or tryptophan, so this is likely a read error. DNA of the CDR3: TGCGCCAGCAGCTGGACAGGTTCTGGCTACACCTCC. It specifies CASSWTGSGYTS. The V gene is TRBV5-1, the J gene TRBJ1-2; 7 positions agree with TRBD1. The trim removed 3 bases at V and 7 bases at J, leaving 3 bases unmatched. The length of the CDR3 is 12 residues. The germline CDR1 and CDR2 sequences are SGHRS and YFSETQ.

This clonotype has more than one count but fewer than ten. This CDR3 is CATSRGLGGETQYF. In DNA, the CDR3 is TGTGCCACCAGCAGAGGATTAGGCGGGGAGACCCAGTACTTC. The chain employs TRBV15 and TRBJ2-5; a possible D gene is TRBD2 (5 bases). V dropped 1 base and J dropped 5 bases, with 11 bases sitting between them. This CDR3 contains 14 residues. In germline, CDR1 is LNHNV, CDR2 YYDKDF (reference sequence).

Written as DNA, the CDR3 is TGCGCCAGCAGCCAAGCGGACAGGGAAAACAATGAGCAGTTCTTC. Protein product: CASSQADRENNEQFF. The rearrangement joins TRBV4-1 to TRBJ2-1, with 8 bases lining up with TRBD1. CDR3 size: 15 residues. The germline V gene has CDR1 MGHRA and CDR2 YSYEKL. V was pared by 1 base and J by 5 bases, with 4 bases of the junction left unmatched.

The chain carries TRBV10-2 and TRBJ2-7; TRBD1 might be the D (5 bases). Per the germline V gene, CDR1 is WSHSY and CDR2 is SAAADI. This CDR3 comprises 13 residues. V lost 2 bases, J lost 2 bases, and 7 bases lay in between. The CDR3, as DNA: TGCGCCAGCAGTGAGGTCAGGGCCTACGAGCAGTACTTC. It yields the protein CASSEVRAYEQYF.

The chain employs TRBV9 and TRBJ1-2, with TRBD1 as a possible D gene (5 bases). Trimming took 5 bases from V and 6 from J, leaving 11 bases between them. The CDR3 has 12 amino acids. The germline V gene encodes CDR1 SGDLS and CDR2 YYNGEE. This CDR3 is CASSSRVDGYTF. CDR3 nucleotide sequence: TGTGCCAGCAGTTCCAGGGTCGATGGCTACACCTTC.

This clonotype was recorded many times. The rearrangement links TRBV5-1 to TRBJ2-7, with 10 positions matching TRBD2. This CDR3 is 17 amino acids long. The germline V gene has CDR1 SGHRS and CDR2 YFSETQ. With 0 bases clipped from V and 6 bases from J, the junction kept 12 bases outside the gene matches. The CDR3 bases are TGCGCCAGCAGCTTGGCCATGGCTAGCGGGAGAAAGCTCGAGCAGTACTTC. Its protein is CASSLAMASGRKLEQYF.

This clonotype has at least ten counts. V usage is TRBV20-1 and J usage is TRBJ2-5; 7 bases line up with TRBD1. Trimming cost V 2 bases and J 5 bases; bases outside gene matches: 8. This CDR3 is 14 amino acids long. Germline CDR1 and CDR2: DFQATT and SNEGSKA (reference sequence). The CDR3 protein is CSARPTGRLETQYF. The CDR3 region has the DNA TGCAGTGCTAGACCGACAGGGCGACTTGAGACCCAGTACTTC.

V usage is TRBV12-3 or TRBV12-4 and J usage is TRBJ2-5; tentative D call: TRBD1 (5 bases). CDR3 length: 15 residues. V dropped 6 bases and J dropped 1 base, with 15 bases sitting between them. The CDR3 sequence is CASRKRTTPQETQYF. CDR3 in DNA: TGTGCCAGCAGAAAAAGGACAACTCCCCAAGAGACCCAGTACTTC.

This clonotype occurred many times. The V call is TRBV7-3, the J call TRBJ2-1; 9 bases are a match to TRBD1. After removal of 2 bases from V and 9 bases from J, the junction contained 8 bases not matched to a gene. Germline loops: CDR1 SGHTA, CDR2 FQGTGA. CDR3 length: 15 amino acids. The CDR3 DNA reads as TGTGCCAGCAGCTTACTGGGACAGGGTCGGGGTGAGCAGTTCTTC. As protein: CASSLLGQGRGEQFF.

This clonotype was recorded many times. V and J are TRBV12-3 or TRBV12-4 and TRBJ2-6, with D hard to call. V was clipped by 5 bases and J by 1 base, with 21 bases between them. The CDR3 is 19 residues long. The CDR3 protein is CASSKRAIPLGSGANVLTF. In nucleotides, the CDR3 is TGTGCCAGCAGTAAGAGAGCTATACCTCTAGGTTCTGGGGCCAACGTCCTGACTTTC.

This rearrangement joins TRBV19 to TRBJ2-1; 10 bases agree with TRBD2. V shed 5 bases and J 5 bases; nucleotides not matched to a gene: 6. Germline V gives CDR1 LNHDA, CDR2 SQIVND (reference sequence). The CDR3 runs 15 residues. The CDR3 DNA reads TGTGCCAGTAGTCGGAGGACTAGCGGCCACAATGAGCAGTTCTTC. The encoded protein is CASSRRTSGHNEQFF.

This clonotype was counted many times. The chain carries TRBV2 and TRBJ1-2, with 9 bases aligning to TRBD1. Trimming took 6 bases from V and 4 from J; bases not matched to a gene: 3. Per germline, CDR1 SNHLY and CDR2 FYNNEI. This CDR3 has 13 residues. CDR3 amino acids: CASRTGGLYGYTF. The CDR3 DNA follows: TGTGCCAGCAGGACAGGGGGACTCTATGGCTACACCTTC.

CDR3 sequence reads: CASSPSMRGNDQPQHF. DNA for the CDR3: TGTGCCAGCTCACCGAGTATGCGGGGTAACGATCAGCCCCAGCATTTT. J is TRBJ1-5 and V is TRBV18; no clear D gene. V lost 3 bases, J lost 5 bases, and 17 bases lay in between. The CDR3 sequence is 16 residues long. Germline V lookup: CDR1 KGHSH, CDR2 LQKENI.

This clonotype was observed many times. The chain has TRBV20-1 and TRBJ2-5; 8 nucleotides line up with TRBD2. This CDR3 spans 12 amino acids. The germline V gene encodes CDR1 DFQATT and CDR2 SNEGSKA (reference sequence). The CDR3 DNA reads as TGCAGGGGGAGCGGGGGCCAAGAGACCCAGTACTTC. Translation: CRGSGGQETQYF.

Many counts were recorded for this clonotype. The gene calls are TRBV6-1 and TRBJ2-7; unclear D gene. Germline V gives CDR1 MNHNS, CDR2 SASEGT. The CDR3 totals 15 residues. V lost 7 bases to trimming and J lost 4 bases, with 20 bases between them. CDR3 region: CASTIIGTAFYEQYF. The CDR3 DNA follows: TGTGCCAGCACCATAATCGGAACAGCTTTTTACGAGCAGTACTTC.

This clonotype was detected many times. The chain couples TRBV15 to TRBJ1-1, with a tentative D call TRBD1 (5 bases). Between the trimmed V and J ends, which lost 2 bases and 0 bases, there was a span of 16 bases. Germline V gene sequence: CDR1 LNHNV, CDR2 YYDKDF (reference sequence). The CDR3 totals 17 residues. CDR3 amino acids: CATSRLTTGRLNTEAFF. CDR3 nucleotide sequence: TGTGCCACCAGCAGATTAACCACGGGACGGCTGAACACTGAAGCTTTCTTT.

CDR3: CASSSPRVPPGLAAETQYF. CDR3 coding DNA: TGTGCCAGCAGTTCACCCCGTGTACCTCCGGGACTAGCTGCAGAGACCCAGTACTTC. V usage is TRBV28 and J usage is TRBJ2-5; TRBD2 matches 9 bases. Trimming removed 4 bases from V and 4 bases from J; junction bases left unmatched: 19. Germline CDR1 is MDHEN and CDR2 is SYDVKM. This CDR3 has 19 amino acids. Together with reference TRBV28 and TRBJ2-5, the CDR3 gives the full variable domain: DVKVTQSSRYLVKRTGEKVFLECVQDMDHENMFWYRQDPGLGLRLIYFSYDVKMKEKGDIPEGYSVSREKKERFSLILESASTNQTSMYLCASSSPRVPPGLAAETQYFGPGTRLLVL.

This clonotype was counted at least ten times. This chain links TRBV11-2 with TRBJ1-4; D possibly corresponds to TRBD1 (5 bases). Trimming pared 0 bases from V and 8 bases from J, leaving 13 bases between. The CDR3 consists of 15 residues. The germline V gene encodes CDR1 SGHAT and CDR2 FQNNGV. In DNA form, the CDR3 reads TGTGCCAGCAGCTTAGATCTGGGGCGGCGGGAAAAACTGTTTTTT. It translates to CASSLDLGRREKLFF.

This clonotype was observed a handful of times. V gene TRBV29-1 combines with J gene TRBJ2-7, with TRBD2 matching over 7 bases. CDR3 length equals 14 residues. CDR1 SQVTM and CDR2 ANQGSEA come from the germline V gene. V lost 1 base to trimming and J lost 3 bases; unmatched junction nucleotides: 6. Here the CDR3 reads CSVEGAGDLYEQYF. The CDR3 region has the DNA TGCAGCGTTGAAGGGGCGGGAGACCTCTACGAGCAGTACTTC.

This clonotype was seen repeatedly, ten times or more. J is TRBJ2-7 and V is TRBV10-3; 9 bases align to TRBD1. Germline V CDR1 and CDR2: ENHRY, SYGVKD. After removal of 5 bases from V and 7 bases from J, the junction contained 15 bases not matched to a gene. The CDR3 runs 16 residues. The DNA for the CDR3 is TGTGCCATCAGTCCAAGAGACAGGGGGATACTACGGGAGCAGTACTTC. It yields the protein CAISPRDRGILREQYF.

In its sample, this clonotype was seen many times. The V gene is TRBV30, the J gene TRBJ2-7; D is undetermined. CDR3 size: 13 residues. CDR1 and CDR2 (germline): GTSNPN, SVGIG (reference sequence). Trimming pared 0 bases from V and 2 bases from J, leaving 8 bases between. This chain's CDR3 is CAWSVGFTYEQYF. The DNA for the CDR3 is TGTGCCTGGAGTGTTGGGTTTACCTACGAGCAGTACTTC. Using reference TRBV30 and TRBJ2-7 for the parts outside the CDR3, the full variable domain is SQTIHQWPATLVQPVGSPLSLECTVEGTSNPNLYWYRQAAGRGLQLLFYSVGIGQISSEVPQNLSASRPQDRQFILSSKKLLLSDSGFYLCAWSVGFTYEQYFGPGTRLTVT.

This clonotype has a handful of counts. V and J are TRBV19 and TRBJ2-2, with D uncertain. CDR1 is LNHDA and CDR2 is SQIVND in the germline V gene (reference sequence). Trimming pared 5 bases from V and 3 bases from J, leaving 10 bases between. This CDR3 is 14 amino acids long. The CDR3, as DNA: TGTGCCAGTAGTGCCCCTAGGCACACCGGGGAGCTGTTTTTT. This gives the protein CASSAPRHTGELFF.

The rearrangement links TRBV19 to TRBJ2-4; TRBD2 aligns across 13 bases. Germline V CDR1 and CDR2: LNHDA, SQIVND (reference sequence). This CDR3 spans 19 amino acids. The trim removed 5 bases at V and 1 base at J, leaving 11 bases unmatched. This CDR3 reads CASSLRPGTSGKAKNIQYF. In DNA form, the CDR3 reads TGTGCCAGTAGTTTACGCCCCGGGACTAGCGGGAAGGCCAAAAACATTCAGTACTTC.

CDR3 in DNA: TGTGCCAGCAGCTCGCCCTGGGGGACCGGGTACGGCTACACCTTC. Its translation is CASSSPWGTGYGYTF. This chain connects TRBV7-9 to TRBJ1-2; a possible D gene is TRBD1 (5 bases). Germline-derived CDR1 and CDR2 are SEHNR and FQNEAQ (reference sequence). The CDR3 loop spans 15 amino acids. V lost 4 bases, J lost 8 bases, and 20 bases lay in between.

The V call is TRBV7-8, the J call TRBJ2-1, with D possibly being TRBD1 (7 bases). The CDR3 covers 16 residues. Trimming stripped 5 bases from V and 7 bases from J, with 21 bases between. The germline V gene encodes CDR1 SGHVS and CDR2 FQNEAQ. CDR3 DNA: TGTGCCAGCAGCGGAAAAAGGGCAGGGGGGAGGAATGAGCAGTTCTTC. Protein sequence: CASSGKRAGGRNEQFF.

This clonotype was observed many times. This chain joins TRBV24-1 and TRBJ2-1; 7 bases fit TRBD1. The CDR3 covers 15 residues. Germline assignment: CDR1 KGHDR and CDR2 SFDVKD. Trimming cost V 6 bases and J 9 bases; bases outside gene matches: 13. CDR3 amino acids: CATSKTGTLNVEQFF. For the CDR3, the DNA is TGTGCCACCAGTAAGACAGGGACCCTTAATGTTGAGCAGTTCTTC.

V gene TRBV6-1 combines with J gene TRBJ2-3, with 8 positions matching TRBD2. Germline V gene sequence: CDR1 MNHNS, CDR2 SASEGT. V was pared by 6 bases and J by 3 bases, with 11 bases of the junction left unmatched. This CDR3 has 16 amino acids. As DNA, the CDR3 is TGTGCCAGCAGGGGGGGAGCGGGAGACGGAACAGATACGCAGTATTTT. Its translation: CASRGGAGDGTDTQYF.